The rows below give T cell receptor beta chains drawn from one sample of a study of blood T cells in healthy people across ages. TCRdb called the 5' RACE reads again in MiXCR, with one record for every CDR3 protein. The sample includes 950,000 to 1,200,000 distinct CDR3 sequences, approximately 38% of them seen just once. The sequenced material came from blood. All receptors derive from a man younger than 35 in good health. CDR3s include the opening cysteine and the closing phenylalanine or tryptophan. Each record gives: V gene, D gene, J gene, clone size, CDR3 DNA, CDR3 protein. The D gene is left open where the match is weak. The size of a clone is reported for some rows only, either as once, few or many, or as a class for expanded clones.

>TRBV7-2|.|TRBJ1-5|.
TGTGCCAGCAGCTTGGCGGGCCCTAGCAATCAGCCCCAGCATTTT
CASSLAGPSNQPQHF
>TRBV6-2/TRBV6-3|.|TRBJ2-7|.
TGTGCCAGCAGTTATTCTCGTGTCTGGAGCTCCTACGAGCAGTACTTC
CASSYSRVWSSYEQYF
>TRBV12-3/TRBV12-4|.|TRBJ2-1|.
TGTGCCAGCAGGTTGGGTACGACCTACAATGAGCAGTTCTTC
CASRLGTTYNEQFF
>TRBV4-3|TRBD1|TRBJ1-3|.
TGCGCCAGCAGCCAAAATCCCCGGGACAGCACAAACACCATATATTTT
CASSQNPRDSTNTIYF
>TRBV12-3/TRBV12-4|.|TRBJ2-2|.
TGTGCCAGCAGTCCCACAGGACCCGGGGAGCTGTTTTTT
CASSPTGPGELFF
>TRBV6-4|.|TRBJ1-1|few
TGTGCCAGCAGACCACAGGAGGCGAACACTGAAGCTTTCTTT
CASRPQEANTEAFF
>TRBV20-1|TRBD1|TRBJ1-2|few
TGCAGTGCTAGACGACAGGGGCTCACCTATGGCTACACCTTC
CSARRQGLTYGYTF
>TRBV20-1|.|TRBJ1-2|few
TGCAGTGCTAGAGAGAGACAGTCAGCTAACTATGGCTACACCTTC
CSARERQSANYGYTF
>TRBV28|TRBD2|TRBJ2-3|few
TGTGCCAGCAGTCTAATCACCCCTAGCGGCACGCAGTATTTT
CASSLITPSGTQYF
>TRBV14|.|TRBJ2-7|few
TGTGCCAGCAGCCAAGAAACCCCCGTGAACTCCTACGAGCAGTACTTC
CASSQETPVNSYEQYF
>TRBV7-8|.|TRBJ2-5|few
TGTGCCAGCAGCCCCCGAGGCGGCCTTCTTGGGGAGACCCAGTACTTC
CASSPRGGLLGETQYF
>TRBV10-3|.|TRBJ1-5|.
TGTGCCATCAGTGAGGTCTCAGGGACCAATCAGCCCCAGCATTTT
CAISEVSGTNQPQHF
>TRBV21-1|.|TRBJ1-5|few
TGTGCCAGCAGCAAAGTAAATTTGGGACAGGGGGACGCCTTTGGTCAGCCCCAGCATTTT
CASSKVNLGQGDAFGQPQHF
>TRBV12-3/TRBV12-4|.|TRBJ2-3|.
TGTGCCAGCAGTTTATTCCGGGGGCCAAGCACAGATACGCAGTATTTT
CASSLFRGPSTDTQYF
>TRBV29-1|.|TRBJ1-2|many
TGCAGCGTTGAAGGCGGATCCCCCGTGGATAGCTATGGCTACACCTTC
CSVEGGSPVDSYGYTF
>TRBV13|.|TRBJ1-1|.
TGTGCCAGCAGCCAGACAGGTAAAAACACTGAAGCTTTCTTT
CASSQTGKNTEAFF
>TRBV6-5|.|TRBJ2-6|few
TGTGCCAGCAGTTACTCAGGGGCTGGGGCCAACGTCCTGACTTTC
CASSYSGAGANVLTF
>TRBV7-3|TRBD1|TRBJ2-3|.
TGTGCCAGCAGCCCGACAGGGGGCAGATCAGATACGCAGTATTTT
CASSPTGGRSDTQYF
>TRBV5-1|TRBD2|TRBJ2-1|.
TGCGCCAGCAGCTGGGAGGGAGGAACCTACAATGAGCAGTTCTTC
CASSWEGGTYNEQFF
>TRBV29-1|.|TRBJ1-2|.
TGCAGCACCGGGACACCCACCCTCTATGGCTACACCTTC
CSTGTPTLYGYTF
>TRBV12-3/TRBV12-4|.|TRBJ2-1|few
TGTGCCAGCAGTCCCCTTAGCAGGGGTGAGCAGTTCTTC
CASSPLSRGEQFF
>TRBV20-1|TRBD1|TRBJ2-7|few
TGCAGTGCTGGAGGACAGGGCGAAAGCTCCTACGAGCAGTACTTC
CSAGGQGESSYEQYF
>TRBV12-3/TRBV12-4|.|TRBJ1-2|few
TGTGCCAGCAGTTTTAGTCTCAGATCGCTGGGGGGCTACACCTTC
CASSFSLRSLGGYTF
>TRBV6-6|.|TRBJ2-1|.
TGTGCCAGCAGTTTGGGGGGTGCTAGTAATAATGAGCAGTTCTTC
CASSLGGASNNEQFF
>TRBV13|.|TRBJ1-4|.
TGTGCCAGCAGCTTCAGACCTATAGGGACTAATGAAAAACTGTTTTTT
CASSFRPIGTNEKLFF
>TRBV10-3|TRBD1|TRBJ1-1|.
TGTGCCATCACTCCAGGGGGCCAAAACACTGAAGCTTTCTTT
CAITPGGQNTEAFF
>TRBV14|TRBD2|TRBJ2-7|.
TGTGCCAGCAGCCGAGAGACTAGCGGTACCTACAATGAGCAGTACTTC
CASSRETSGTYNEQYF
>TRBV7-9|TRBD1|TRBJ2-1|.
TGTGCCAGCAGCTTAGGGACAACAGGGGGCGGCCTTATGAATGAGCAGTTCTTC
CASSLGTTGGGLMNEQFF
>TRBV11-2|.|TRBJ2-3|.
TGTGCCAGCAGCTGGAAGCGCACAGATACGCAGTATTTT
CASSWKRTDTQYF
>TRBV6-5|.|TRBJ2-1|.
TGTGCCAGCAGGCCCATCAACGGGGCCTACAATGAGCAGTTCTTC
CASRPINGAYNEQFF
>TRBV6-5|.|TRBJ2-1|.
TGTGCCAGCAGTTACAAGGGGACGTCCTACAATGAGCAGTTCTTC
CASSYKGTSYNEQFF
>TRBV20-1|.|TRBJ2-7|.
TGCAGTGCTAGATCCTCGGGACAAATAACTTCCTACGAGCAGTACTTC
CSARSSGQITSYEQYF
>TRBV4-2|.|TRBJ1-2|many
TGTGCCAGCAGCCAACACGGACAGATCCATTATGGCTACACCTTC
CASSQHGQIHYGYTF
>TRBV6-2/TRBV6-3|.|TRBJ1-2|.
TGTGCCAGCAGTTATGGAAGGGCCCTTGGCTATGGCTACACCTTC
CASSYGRALGYGYTF
>TRBV12-3/TRBV12-4|.|TRBJ2-2|few
TGTGCCAGCAGTTTCTCGGGGGAGGTGATGTTTTTT
CASSFSGEVMFF
>TRBV5-4|TRBD1|TRBJ1-1|.
TGTGCCAGCAGCCCGGGACAGCGGATGACTGAAGCTTTCTTT
CASSPGQRMTEAFF
>TRBV12-3/TRBV12-4|.|TRBJ1-4|.
TGTGCCAGCAGTACCAACGGGATTTACAATGAAAAACTGTTTTTT
CASSTNGIYNEKLFF
>TRBV27|.|TRBJ2-5|once
TGTGCCAGCAGTCGGTACAGGGCGAGTGAGCAGTACTTC
CASSRYRASEQYF
>TRBV24-1|.|TRBJ2-7|once
TGTGCCACCAGCGCACTCGGGCGGGATGAGCAGTACTTC
CATSALGRDEQYF
>TRBV12-3/TRBV12-4|.|TRBJ2-3|many
TGTGCCAGCAGTTTAGGTGGCACGGCGGATACGCAGTATTTT
CASSLGGTADTQYF
>TRBV12-3/TRBV12-4|.|TRBJ2-3|many
TGTGCCAGCAGTTTCGGCCAGCTCACAGATACGCAGTATTTT
CASSFGQLTDTQYF
>TRBV2|.|TRBJ1-2|.
TGTGCCAGCAGTGTTACGGATGGCTACACCTTC
CASSVTDGYTF
>TRBV2|.|TRBJ1-1|.
TGTGCCAGCGGGGCTAAATTGAACACTGAAGCTTTCTTT
CASGAKLNTEAFF
>TRBV12-3/TRBV12-4|.|TRBJ1-1|.
TGTGCCAGCAGTCCCTCGGTGACTGAAGCTTTCTTT
CASSPSVTEAFF
>TRBV20-1|TRBD1|TRBJ1-2|.
TGCAGTGCTAGGAAGGGACAGGGGTTCAACCCCAACTATGGCTACACCTTC
CSARKGQGFNPNYGYTF
>TRBV29-1|.|TRBJ1-2|.
TGCAGCGTTGAGGGCCAACTGGGCTACACCTTC
CSVEGQLGYTF
>TRBV4-3|.|TRBJ2-3|few
TGCGCCAGCAGCCAAGAGCCGGGGGACACAGATACGCAGTATTTT
CASSQEPGDTDTQYF
>TRBV12-3/TRBV12-4|.|TRBJ2-1|few
TGTGCCAGCAGGTCCTGGACAAGGATTGACAATGAGCAGTTCTTC
CASRSWTRIDNEQFF
>TRBV12-3/TRBV12-4|.|TRBJ2-2|.
TGTGCCAGCAGTTGGGGCCAAAAAGGAGCCGGGGAGCTGTTTTTT
CASSWGQKGAGELFF
>TRBV7-3|.|TRBJ1-1|.
TGTGCCAGCAGCTATTTCCCGGACAGACCCCAAGAAGCTTTCTTT
CASSYFPDRPQEAFF
>TRBV2|.|TRBJ1-5|.
TGTGCCAGCAGTGTCACCGGGCCCTATAGCAATCAGCCCCAGCATTTT
CASSVTGPYSNQPQHF
>TRBV6-5|.|TRBJ2-1|few
TGTGCCAGCCGACAGAGCTATAACTACAATGAGCAGTTCTTC
CASRQSYNYNEQFF
>TRBV5-1|.|TRBJ2-3|few
TGCGCCAGCAGCCTACGGGACCGTGCAGATACGCAGTATTTT
CASSLRDRADTQYF
>TRBV6-2/TRBV6-3|TRBD2|TRBJ2-1|few
TGTGCCAGCAGCCTGACTAGCGCAAGATATAAGAATGAGCAGTTCTTC
CASSLTSARYKNEQFF
>TRBV5-1|.|TRBJ2-7|few
TGCGCCAGCAGCTCCACCTTGCTGCACAATGAGCAGTACTTC
CASSSTLLHNEQYF